Shown below are 30 T cell receptor beta chains from a single sample sequenced in a study of tumor and adjacent non-tumor tissue in lung cancer (dated by TCRdb to the late 2010s). Receptors were amplified or captured by multiplex PCR. The sample was run on an Illumina HiSeq 2500. Following protocols modified from ARM-PCR, the researchers constructed TCRbeta libraries through three rounds of nested PCR with primers (Table S4). The public reads were reprocessed in TCRdb via fastp at Q25 and MiXCR, keeping in-frame beta chains. Rows are unified per CDR3 protein, each entry keeping the most common DNA and genes. A total of approximately 120,000 distinct CDR3 sequences appear in this sample, roughly three fifths of them only once. Of the sample, 15% to 20% falls within the top ten clones. RNA was isolated from bulk, unsorted tissue, and RNA quality was assessed with a NanoDrop ND-1000 and an Agilent 2100. Normal lung samples were distant non-tumor tissue taken more than 3 cm from the tumor edge.

What was sequenced was distant non-tumor lung tissue. The receptor set was obtained from a man aged 55 to 69 with non-small cell lung cancer.

This clonotype was detected many times. The chain joins TRBV5-1 to TRBJ2-3; the match to TRBD1 covers 9 bases. The CDR3 loop spans 14 amino acids. Germline lookup yields CDR1 SGHRS and CDR2 YFSETQ. The V segment lost 2 bases and the J segment 6 bases; nucleotides outside the gene matches: 4. CDR3 in DNA: TGCGCCAGCAGCTTTGGGACAGGGTTGGATACGCAGTATTTT. Amino acids: CASSFGTGLDTQYF.

Of note for this clonotype: A much larger clone is a single base away; this may be a read error. V and J are TRBV4-1 and TRBJ2-6; D might be TRBD1 (5 bases). Germline lookup yields CDR1 MGHRA and CDR2 YSYEKL. This CDR3 has 15 residues. The CDR3 DNA reads TGCGCCAGCAGCCTCGCCCCCTCTGGGGCCAACGTCCTGATTTTC. Amino acids: CASSLAPSGANVLIF.

The chain joins TRBV7-3 to TRBJ2-2, with D perhaps being TRBD1 or TRBD2 (5 bases each). V dropped 4 bases and J dropped 5 bases, with 8 bases sitting between them. This CDR3 region has 13 residues. The germline gives CDR1 SGHTA, CDR2 FQGTGA. CDR3 amino acids: CASSWGSTGELFF. CDR3 coding DNA: TGTGCCAGCAGCTGGGGGAGTACCGGGGAGCTGTTTTTT.

The chain joins TRBV6-1 to TRBJ1-5; D perhaps matches TRBD1 (5 bases). The germline V gene encodes CDR1 MNHNS and CDR2 SASEGT. The CDR3 covers 17 residues. V lost 3 bases, J lost 10 bases, and 25 bases lay in between. The CDR3 is CASSDSLQAGGAGPQHF. The CDR3 DNA reads as TGTGCCAGCAGTGACAGCTTACAGGCAGGTGGAGCGGGACCCCAGCATTTT.

This clonotype was seen more than once but under ten times. This may stem from a read error, because a much larger clone lies one nucleotide away. The chain couples TRBV4-1 to TRBJ2-1; 10 positions match TRBD2. CDR1 is MGHRA, CDR2 YSYEKL, per germline. The CDR3 extends over 14 amino acids. Losses at the gene ends were 4 bases for V and 11 bases for J; bases not matched to a gene: 8. The CDR3 sequence is CASSPMTSGYKQFF. The CDR3 DNA reads TGCGCCAGCAGCCCGATGACTAGCGGGTATAAGCAGTTCTTC.

To note about this clonotype: Just one base apart from a much larger clone, this may be a read error. The V gene is TRBV4-1, the J gene TRBJ1-4, with D hard to call. The CDR3 runs 15 residues. Germline assignment: CDR1 MGHRA and CDR2 YSYEKL. In DNA form, the CDR3 reads TGCGCCAACAGCCAAGACCGAGTGACTAATGAAAAACTGTTTTTT. Protein product: CANSQDRVTNEKLFF.

As for this clonotype: A much larger clone differs from this one at a single base, so this may be a read error. The genes are TRBV12-3 or TRBV12-4 and TRBJ2-6, with 8 bases identical to TRBD2. This CDR3 has 17 residues. In nucleotides, the CDR3 is TGTGCCAGGAGTTATGGGGCGGGGGGCCCTGGGGCCAACGTCCTGACTTTC. Translating it yields CARSYGAGGPGANVLTF.

To note about this clonotype: Given a much more abundant clone one base away, this may be a read error. The CDR3 sequence: CASSWDEVNTEAFF. The CDR3 DNA is TGTGCCAGCAGCTGGGATGAGGTGAACACTGAAGCTTTCTTT. J is TRBJ1-1 and V is TRBV5-4; D uncertain. The CDR3 is made up of 14 amino acids. Germline-derived CDR1 and CDR2 are SGHNT and YYREEE (reference sequence). V shed 3 bases and J shed 0 bases, with 9 bases lying between them.

This sequence joins TRBV11-2 and TRBJ2-1; 8 positions match TRBD1. The CDR3 is 15 amino acids. CDR1 is SGHAT, CDR2 FQNNGV, per germline. V lost 6 bases to trimming and J lost 5 bases; unmatched junction nucleotides: 9. This CDR3 is CASRNGPTGDNEQFF. DNA of the CDR3: TGTGCCAGCAGGAACGGCCCGACAGGGGACAATGAGCAGTTCTTC.

The table lists this clonotype with a few counts. A much larger clone sits a single nucleotide away, making a read error possible. V is TRBV6-1 and J is TRBJ2-6; 9 bases align to TRBD1. This CDR3 spans 15 amino acids. From germline, CDR1 is MNHNS and CDR2 SASEGT. The CDR3 loop reads CASRTGGSGANVQTF. DNA for the CDR3: TGTGCCAGCAGAACAGGGGGCTCTGGGGCCAACGTCCAGACTTTC.

There are many counts of this clonotype. The chain carries TRBV13 and TRBJ2-1, with D hard to call. This CDR3 contains 15 residues. The germline V gene has CDR1 PRHDT and CDR2 FYEKMQ (reference sequence). Trimming removed 4 bases at V and 1 base at J, with 11 bases between. The CDR3 spells CASSSKYRSYNEQFF. The CDR3, as DNA: TGTGCCAGCAGCTCCAAATATCGTTCCTACAATGAGCAGTTCTTC.

In the case of this clonotype: A much larger clone lies a single base off, so this may be a read error. The chain links TRBV20-1 to TRBJ1-1; a possible D gene is TRBD1 (5 bases). CDR1 and CDR2 (germline): DFQATT, SNEGSKA (reference sequence). CDR3 length: 11 amino acids. This CDR3 is CSAREDTDAFF. The CDR3 region has the DNA TGCAGTGCTAGAGAGGACACTGATGCTTTCTTT.

CDR3 sequence (DNA): TGTGCCACCAGCAGAGCCGCGGACAGCCTTACCTATGGCTACACCTTC. This sequence encodes CATSRAADSLTYGYTF. The rearrangement uses TRBV15 and TRBJ1-2, with D possibly TRBD1 on 6 matching bases. Deletions cut 1 base from V and 4 bases from J, with 16 bases between. Looked up from germline, CDR1 is LNHNV and CDR2 is YYDKDF (reference sequence). The CDR3 consists of 16 residues.

Concerning this clonotype: Mismatch with germline at one junction end may stem from a read error. The chain has TRBV4-2 and TRBJ2-7, with 8 bases fitting TRBD1. The germline gives CDR1 LGHNA, CDR2 YNFKEQ. This CDR3 has 14 amino acids. The CDR3 region has the DNA TGTGTCAGCAGCCAACCTGGACAGGGTGGCGAGCAGTACTTC. It codes for CVSSQPGQGGEQYF.

In regard to this clonotype: Because the CDR3 is missing its conserved closing phenylalanine or tryptophan, this is likely a read error. The chain couples TRBV6-5 to TRBJ2-7; TRBD2 matches at 8 bases. The trim removed 9 bases at V and 2 bases at J, leaving 12 bases unmatched. This CDR3 region has 15 residues. Germline V gene sequence: CDR1 MNHEY, CDR2 SVGAGI. This chain's CDR3 is CASTPRIAGPYEQYL. Here the CDR3 DNA reads TGTGCCAGTACTCCCCGGATAGCGGGACCCTACGAGCAGTACCTC.

CDR3 region: CASSLELAGGNEQFF. In DNA, the CDR3 is TGTGCCAGCAGCTTAGAACTAGCGGGAGGAAATGAGCAGTTCTTC. The V and J genes are TRBV11-2 and TRBJ2-1; 12 positions match TRBD2. Unmatched junction bases numbered 1, after V lost 0 bases and J lost 7 bases. The CDR3 is 15 residues long. Germline-derived CDR1 and CDR2 are SGHAT and FQNNGV.

This clonotype appeared a few times. V usage is TRBV6-2 or TRBV6-3 and J usage is TRBJ2-3; D is unclear. Germline V gene data show CDR1 as MNHEY and CDR2 as SVGEGT. The CDR3 length is 15 residues. Trimming stripped 6 bases from V and 5 bases from J, with 18 bases between. The CDR3 DNA sequence: TGTGCCAGCAGCTCCCCACCGGGCAACGGAGATACGCAGTATTTT. Translated: CASSSPPGNGDTQYF.

This clonotype was picked up one time. One junction end does not reproduce the germline sequence, and a read error may be involved. The rearrangement joins TRBV11-3 to TRBJ2-3; no firm D call. This CDR3 contains 13 residues. The germline V gene encodes CDR1 SGHNT and CDR2 YENEEA. The CDR3 spells CASSPPETNTQYF. In DNA, the CDR3 is TGTGCCAGCAGCCCCCCGGAGACAAATACCCAGTATTTT.

The table lists this clonotype with many counts. The chain recombines TRBV6-5 with TRBJ2-1, with a weak D call TRBD1 (5 bases). The germline V and J ends were trimmed by 6 bases and 0 bases, with 15 bases remaining between them. Per the germline V gene, CDR1 is MNHEY and CDR2 is SVGAGI. The CDR3 sequence is 16 residues long. The CDR3, as DNA: TGTGCCAGCAGAAGTAGGACAACGAGCTCCTACAATGAGCAGTTCTTC. Encoded protein: CASRSRTTSSYNEQFF.

This clonotype has ten or more counts. The gene calls are TRBV11-2 and TRBJ2-3; D not certain. Trimming left V 4 bases short and J 2 bases short, with 4 bases between. CDR3 length: 12 residues. Looked up from germline, CDR1 is SGHAT and CDR2 is FQNNGV. CDR3 nucleotides: TGTGCCAGCAGCTCAAACACAGATACGCAGTATTTT. It yields the protein CASSSNTDTQYF.

Of note for this clonotype: One junction end does not reproduce the germline sequence, and a read error may be involved. The rearrangement joins TRBV11-3 to TRBJ2-1, with 8 nucleotides matching TRBD2. CDR1 and CDR2 (germline): SGHNT, YENEEA. The CDR3 runs to 16 residues. The CDR3 is CANSSYSGAGDNVQFF. The CDR3 DNA sequence: TGTGCCAACAGCTCATACTCGGGAGCGGGGGACAATGTACAGTTCTTC.

A single count supports this clonotype. Possible read error: a much larger clone is one base away. V is TRBV20-1 and J is TRBJ1-2; perhaps TRBD1 as D (6 bases). V lost 3 bases, J lost 10 bases, and 12 bases lay in between. This CDR3 contains 11 residues. The germline gives CDR1 DFQATT, CDR2 SNEGSKA (reference sequence). Here the CDR3 reads CSASSGEDYTF. CDR3 nucleotides: TGCAGTGCTAGCTCAGGGGAAGACTACACCTTC.

In its sample, this clonotype was seen many times. This sequence joins TRBV5-4 and TRBJ2-1; D may be TRBD1 (5 bases). The germline CDR1 and CDR2 sequences are SGHNT and YYREEE (reference sequence). This CDR3 is 15 amino acids long. V lost 4 bases to trimming and J lost 0 bases, with 11 bases between them. CDR3 loop: CASSPDRASYNEQFF. As DNA, the CDR3 is TGTGCCAGCAGCCCTGACAGAGCCTCCTACAATGAGCAGTTCTTC.

The chain carries TRBV12-3 or TRBV12-4 and TRBJ2-2; D perhaps matches TRBD2 (5 bases). The V end lost 10 bases, the J end lost 0 bases, and 15 bases lay between the germline ends. The CDR3 consists of 15 residues. The chain's CDR3 is CAKSLGRPNTGELFF. CDR3 nucleotide sequence: TGTGCCAAGAGCCTGGGGAGACCGAACACCGGGGAGCTGTTTTTT.

This clonotype has a handful of counts. J is TRBJ1-1 and V is TRBV30; 7 bases are shared with TRBD1. Germline CDR1 GTSNPN, CDR2 SVGIG (reference sequence). The CDR3 sequence is 13 residues long. With 5 bases clipped from V and 10 bases from J, the junction kept 13 bases outside the gene matches. The CDR3 sequence: CAWRDSKREGAFF. The CDR3 bases are TGTGCCTGGCGGGACAGCAAAAGGGAAGGAGCTTTCTTT.

On this clonotype: As the CDR3 is not closed by the conserved phenylalanine or tryptophan, this likely results from a read error. The rearrangement joins TRBV11-2 to TRBJ2-1; D gene ambiguous. The V end was cut by 4 bases, the J end by 3 bases, with 13 bases between. Germline-derived CDR1 and CDR2 are SGHAT and FQNNGV. CDR3 size: 15 residues. CDR3: CASSSELAVYNEQFL. CDR3 nucleotides: TGTGCCAGCAGCTCGGAACTTGCGGTCTACAATGAGCAGTTCCTC.

This sequence joins TRBV12-3 or TRBV12-4 and TRBJ2-2, with unresolved D. The CDR3 is 13 residues long. V lost 1 base to trimming and J lost 3 bases, with 3 bases between them. In DNA form, the CDR3 reads TGTGCCAGCAGTTTAGGGTACACCGGGGAGCTGTTTTTT. Protein: CASSLGYTGELFF.

On this clonotype: A read error may account for a junction end that differs from germline. The genes are TRBV12-3 or TRBV12-4 and TRBJ1-2; D call uncertain. The CDR3 covers 14 residues. DNA of the CDR3: TGTGCCAGCAGAGAAGGACGAACTAACTATGGCTACGCCTTC. Translation: CASREGRTNYGYAF.

This clonotype was seen many times. The conserved closing phenylalanine or tryptophan is absent in this CDR3, likely reflecting a read error. The limits of the CDR3 on the DNA are not certain, so only TCRdb's listed CDR3 is given. The V gene is TRBV6-2 or TRBV6-3, the J gene TRBJ2-1; the tabulated D call, TRBD1, remains unverified against the DNA. Inclusive of both ends, the CDR3 amounts to 14 amino acids. Per germline, CDR1 MNHEY and CDR2 SVGEGT. CDR3 amino acids: CASSYQGTRLLPSL.

A remark on this clonotype: This sequence may be a read error, since a much larger clone differs from it by one base. The V and J genes are TRBV6-7 and TRBJ2-2; the match to TRBD1 covers 9 bases. TRBV6-7 is identified as an open reading frame with a role that is uncertain. The junction had 7 bases not matched to a gene; V was cut back by 4 bases and J by 7 bases. The CDR3 contains 15 residues. DNA of the CDR3: TGTGCCAGCAGTTTGGGACAGGGTCTCATCGGGGAGCTGTTTTTT. It is translated as CASSLGQGLIGELFF.